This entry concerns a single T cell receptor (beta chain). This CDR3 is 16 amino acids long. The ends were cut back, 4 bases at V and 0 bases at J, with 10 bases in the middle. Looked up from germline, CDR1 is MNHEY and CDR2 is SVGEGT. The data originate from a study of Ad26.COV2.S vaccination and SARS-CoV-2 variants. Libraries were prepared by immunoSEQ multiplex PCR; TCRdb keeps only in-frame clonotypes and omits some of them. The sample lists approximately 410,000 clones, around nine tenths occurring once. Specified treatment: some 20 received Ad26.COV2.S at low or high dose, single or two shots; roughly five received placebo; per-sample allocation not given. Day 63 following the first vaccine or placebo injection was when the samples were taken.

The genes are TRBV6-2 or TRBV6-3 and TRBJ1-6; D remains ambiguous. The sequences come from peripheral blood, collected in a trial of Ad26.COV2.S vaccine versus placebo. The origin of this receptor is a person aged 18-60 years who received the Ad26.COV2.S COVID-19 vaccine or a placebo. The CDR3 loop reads CASSLIGSSYNSPLHF. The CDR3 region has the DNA TGTGCCAGCAGTTTAATCGGAAGCTCCTATAATTCACCCCTCCACTTT.